This T cell receptor beta chain was sequenced for a study of control samples from healthy donors and cancer patients. Method: immunoSEQ multiplex PCR; TCRdb's copy keeps in-frame clones and lacks some. The data contain some 150,000 clones, 91% of them seen just once; the ten biggest clones take up 1.5%. Per the germline V gene, CDR1 is MDHEN and CDR2 is SYDVKM. Trimming shortened V by 5 bases and J by 5 bases, and 15 bases separated the two germline ends. The CDR3 spans 14 residues. The chain carries TRBV28 and TRBJ1-1; D may be TRBD1 (5 bases). The clonotype comes from a woman under 40 in good health. Sequencing input: blood. The CDR3: CASSGGAIRTEAFF. CDR3 nucleotides: TGTGCCAGCAGTGGTGGGGCGATTCGTACTGAAGCTTTCTTT. Full variable domain (missing parts from reference TRBV28 and TRBJ1-1): DVKVTQSSRYLVKRTGEKVFLECVQDMDHENMFWYRQDPGLGLRLIYFSYDVKMKEKGDIPEGYSVSREKKERFSLILESASTNQTSMYLCASSGGAIRTEAFFGQGTRLTVV.